This TCR beta chain was sequenced during a study of chemoradiotherapy in HPV16-positive cancers. Study at large: Functional T-cell assays on two HPV16-positive patients' cells defined candidate HPV-specific clones and common TCR motifs.

The CDR3 sequence is 13 residues long. CDR1 is SGDLS, CDR2 YYNGEE, per germline. Trimming took off 7 bases at V and 9 bases at J, with 19 bases between the two ends. Sequencing used immunoSEQ multiplex PCR; TCRdb keeps in-frame clones, though not all of them. The sample contains roughly 16,000 clones, approximately 79% of which appear only once. The sequence was obtained from a human donor with HPV-associated anogenital cancer. V gene TRBV9 combines with J gene TRBJ1-1, with a tentative D call TRBD1 (6 bases). Sample collection occurred from a patient who underwent chemoradiotherapy. The CDR3 is CASGRGGRGQAFF. For the CDR3, the DNA is TGTGCCAGCGGACGGGGGGGGCGAGGCCAAGCTTTCTTT.